The 13 T cell receptor beta chains below were found in one sample sequenced in a study of regulatory T cells in long-lasting Graves disease. Time point reported: persistent/refractory GD, antithyroid drugs over 5 years with positive TRAb. Scientists built the TCR library using RNA that was extracted from PBMCs. iRepertoire HTBI primers and Arm-PCR of CDR3 regions built TCR beta libraries. TCRdb re-analysed the multiplex PCR reads in MiXCR, keeping a single row per CDR3 protein. Among around 300,000 distinct CDR3 sequences listed, around 20% were seen once. Sequenced material: peripheral blood mononuclear cells (PBMCs), taken when the disease was refractory, from a patient treated with antithyroid drugs. The receptors were sampled from a female donor with Graves disease.

This sequence joins TRBV27 and TRBJ2-1, with 7 bases that match TRBD2. In germline, CDR1 is MNHEY, CDR2 SMNVEV (reference sequence). After removal of 4 bases from V and 3 bases from J, the junction contained 9 bases not matched to a gene. There are 16 residues in the CDR3. The CDR3 nucleotides are TGTGCCAGCAGTTACTATGGGGGGGAGCGCTACAATGAGCAGTTCTTC. This translates into CASSYYGGERYNEQFF.

A few counts support this clonotype. One junction end disagrees with the germline gene, perhaps due to a read error. The chain joins TRBV3-1 to TRBJ2-7, with 8 positions matching TRBD1. The CDR3 consists of 13 residues. Germline V CDR1 and CDR2: LGHDT, YNNKEL (reference sequence). CDR3 nucleotides: TGTGCCAACAGCCAAGAGTGGGACAGGTTACAGTACTTC. Amino acids: CANSQEWDRLQYF.

This chain connects TRBV6-2 or TRBV6-3 to TRBJ1-1, with no clear D. Deletions cut 2 bases from V and 11 bases from J, with 15 bases between. Germline lookup yields CDR1 MNHEY and CDR2 SVGEGT. The CDR3 spans 13 residues. CDR3 sequence: CASSYGLQGLAFF. For the CDR3, the DNA is TGTGCCAGCAGTTACGGTCTGCAAGGGCTGGCTTTCTTT.

This clonotype was picked up a small number of times. CDR3 protein: CASSSAGLPQYF. The DNA for the CDR3 is TGTGCCAGCAGCTCCGCGGGATTGCCGCAGTATTTT. V and J are TRBV7-2 and TRBJ2-3, with D tentatively TRBD2 (6 bases). Trimming removed 4 bases at V and 10 bases at J, with 12 bases between. Per the germline V gene, CDR1 is SGHTA and CDR2 is FQGNSA. The CDR3 runs 12 residues.

This chain links TRBV4-2 with TRBJ2-4, with a tentative D call TRBD2 (6 bases). The CDR3 consists of 14 residues. CDR1 and CDR2 (germline): LGHNA, YNFKEQ. Between the trimmed V and J ends, which lost 0 bases and 8 bases, there was a span of 11 bases. CDR3 in DNA: TGTGCCAGCAGCCAAGAAGAGGGAGGAGACATTCAGTACTTC. Translating it yields CASSQEEGGDIQYF.

This sequence joins TRBV6-5 and TRBJ1-1, with D tentatively TRBD1 (6 bases). The CDR3 totals 14 residues. Germline V lookup: CDR1 MNHEY, CDR2 SVGAGI. The V and J ends lost 0 bases and 7 bases respectively, with 12 bases between them. The CDR3 DNA sequence: TGTGCCAGCAGTTACTCGGGGACACTATATGAAGCTTTCTTT. It encodes CASSYSGTLYEAFF.

This clonotype was observed at least ten times. V gene TRBV7-2 combines with J gene TRBJ2-5; possibly TRBD2 for D (6 bases). CDR1 SGHTA and CDR2 FQGNSA come from the germline V gene. V lost 1 base to trimming and J lost 9 bases, with 15 bases between them. The CDR3 sequence is 14 residues long. The CDR3 here is CASSLVEGGWSQYF. The CDR3 DNA is TGTGCCAGCAGCTTAGTGGAGGGCGGGTGGTCCCAGTACTTC.

This clonotype was seen ten or more times. This chain connects TRBV20-1 to TRBJ1-2, with D possibly matching TRBD1 (5 bases). Per germline, CDR1 DFQATT and CDR2 SNEGSKA (reference sequence). Trimming took 3 bases from V and 3 from J, leaving 11 bases between them. This CDR3 is 13 amino acids long. CDR3 region: CSARTDAYYGYTF. The CDR3 nucleotides are TGCAGTGCTAGGACAGATGCCTACTATGGCTACACCTTC.

The sample holds a few counts of this clonotype. The chain has TRBV3-1 and TRBJ1-1, with 8 bases that match TRBD1. The germline V gene has CDR1 LGHDT and CDR2 YNNKEL (reference sequence). V shed 0 bases and J 11 bases; nucleotides not matched to a gene: 11. This CDR3 is 15 amino acids long. This chain's CDR3 is CASSQDPGQAGWAFF. The CDR3 DNA follows: TGTGCCAGCAGCCAAGACCCGGGACAGGCAGGGTGGGCTTTCTTT.

V is TRBV27 and J is TRBJ1-6; D is ambiguous. The germline V and J ends were trimmed by 3 bases and 9 bases, with 6 bases remaining between them. Per germline, CDR1 MNHEY and CDR2 SMNVEV (reference sequence). The CDR3 totals 12 residues. The CDR3 protein is CASSFIPSPLHF. The CDR3, as DNA: TGTGCCAGCAGTTTTATACCTTCACCCCTCCACTTT.

Worth noting for this clonotype: One base away lies a much larger clone, so this may be a sequencing read error. The chain recombines TRBV7-2 with TRBJ2-5; D possibly corresponds to TRBD2 (6 bases). The V and J ends lost 5 bases and 9 bases respectively, with 16 bases between them. The CDR3 sequence is 13 residues long. The germline gives CDR1 SGHTA, CDR2 FQGNSA. The CDR3 DNA is TGTGCCAGCAGCACGACCGATGGGGAGGCCCAGTACTTC. Its protein product is CASSTTDGEAQYF. The variable domain in full, with the rest retrieved from reference TRBV7-2 and TRBJ2-5, is GAGVSQSPSNKVTEKGKDVELRCDPISGHTALYWYRQSLGQGLEFLIYFQGNSAPDKSGLPSDRFSAERTGGSVSTLTIQRTQQEDSAVYLCASSTTDGEAQYFGPGTRLLVL.

The rearrangement links TRBV20-1 to TRBJ1-6; D is undetermined. The CDR3 has 11 amino acids. The V gene's germline CDR1 is DFQATT and CDR2 SNEGSKA (reference sequence). V was clipped by 1 base and J by 8 bases, with 3 bases between them. CDR3 protein: CSARVDSPLHF. The CDR3 region has the DNA TGCAGTGCTAGAGTGGATTCACCCCTCCACTTT.

This clonotype was detected ten times or more. This rearrangement joins TRBV6-2 or TRBV6-3 to TRBJ2-2; D remains ambiguous. This CDR3 region has 13 residues. Germline CDR1 and CDR2: MNHEY and SVGEGT. V was shortened by 2 bases and J by 4 bases, with 5 bases between the two germline ends. CDR3 amino acids: CASSYVGTGELFF. CDR3 DNA sequence: TGTGCCAGCAGTTACGTGGGCACCGGGGAGCTGTTTTTT.